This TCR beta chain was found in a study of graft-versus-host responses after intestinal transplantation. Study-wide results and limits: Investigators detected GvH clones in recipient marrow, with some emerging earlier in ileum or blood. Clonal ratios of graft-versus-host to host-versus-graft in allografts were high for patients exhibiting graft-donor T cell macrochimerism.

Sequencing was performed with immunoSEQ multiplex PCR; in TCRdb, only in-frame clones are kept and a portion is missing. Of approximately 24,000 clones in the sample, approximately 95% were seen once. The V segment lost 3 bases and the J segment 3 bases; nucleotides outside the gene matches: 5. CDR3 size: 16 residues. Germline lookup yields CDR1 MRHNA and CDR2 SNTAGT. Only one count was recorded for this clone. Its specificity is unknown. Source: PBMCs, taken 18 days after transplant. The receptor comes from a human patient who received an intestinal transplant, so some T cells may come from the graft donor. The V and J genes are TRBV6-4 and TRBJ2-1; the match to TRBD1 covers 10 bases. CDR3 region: CASSDSRTGGYNEQFF. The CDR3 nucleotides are TGTGCCAGCAGTGATTCTAGGACAGGGGGCTACAATGAGCAGTTCTTC.